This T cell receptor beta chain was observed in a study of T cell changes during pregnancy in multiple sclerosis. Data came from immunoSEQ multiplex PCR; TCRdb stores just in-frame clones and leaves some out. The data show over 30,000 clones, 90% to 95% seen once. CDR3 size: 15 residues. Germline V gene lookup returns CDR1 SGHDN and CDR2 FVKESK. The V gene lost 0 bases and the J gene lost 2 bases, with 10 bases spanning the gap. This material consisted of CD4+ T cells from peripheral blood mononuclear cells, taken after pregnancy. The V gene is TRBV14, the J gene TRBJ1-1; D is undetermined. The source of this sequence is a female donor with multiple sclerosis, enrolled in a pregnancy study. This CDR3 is CASSQDLSGNTEAFF. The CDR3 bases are TGTGCCAGCAGCCAAGATCTTTCGGGAAACACTGAAGCTTTCTTT.